The 23 T cell receptor beta chains reported below all come from one sample, sequenced in a study of Graves' ophthalmopathy and Graves' hyperthyroidism. For repertoire sequencing, the TCR beta CDR3 regions were amplified from RNA transcripts. An initial RT-PCR round employing HTBI primers preceded a second-round multiplex PCR. Each CDR3 protein is one row after TCRdb ran MiXCR on the multiplex PCR reads. The data show about 210,000 distinct CDR3 sequences, with 25% to 30% seen just once and approximately 9.6% held by the top ten. The sequenced sample consisted of peripheral blood. These receptors all come from a man aged 50-59 years with Graves' ophthalmopathy.

In this sample, this clonotype turned up many times. This rearrangement joins TRBV7-9 to TRBJ1-5, with 7 bases matching TRBD1. Germline loops: CDR1 SEHNR, CDR2 FQNEAQ (reference sequence). CDR3 length: 13 residues. The V and J ends lost 4 bases and 5 bases, in that order; junction bases with no gene match: 2. CDR3 nucleotides: TGTGCCAGCAGCTCGCAGGGGGATCAGCCCCAGCATTTT. The encoded protein is CASSSQGDQPQHF.

This clonotype was counted ten times or more. This chain uses TRBV7-6 with TRBJ1-1; D is unresolved. Germline V gene sequence: CDR1 SGHVS, CDR2 FNYEAQ. The V end lost 4 bases, the J end lost 6 bases, and 9 bases lay between the germline ends. The CDR3 has 12 amino acids. The CDR3 coding sequence is TGTGCCAGCAGCTCAGACACGGCTGAAGCTTTCTTT. This translates into CASSSDTAEAFF.

This chain uses TRBV12-3 or TRBV12-4 with TRBJ1-2; 10 nucleotides line up with TRBD1. This CDR3 has 14 amino acids. The ends lost 6 bases at V and 6 bases at J; junction bases unmatched: 7. The chain's CDR3 is CASRPSGTGDGYTF. The CDR3 coding sequence is TGTGCCAGCAGGCCCTCCGGGACAGGGGATGGCTACACCTTC.

This clonotype was counted many times. The CDR3 region has the DNA TGTGCCAGCAGCTTATTCCCAGGGGGCGATGGCTACACCTTC. This encodes CASSLFPGGDGYTF. The chain employs TRBV7-2 and TRBJ1-2, with 8 bases lining up with TRBD1. Germline-derived CDR1 and CDR2 are SGHTA and FQGNSA. V lost 2 bases to trimming and J lost 6 bases; unmatched junction nucleotides: 5. The CDR3 is 14 amino acids.

This clonotype showed up many times. This chain connects TRBV6-1 to TRBJ2-7; 7 bases line up with TRBD1. Germline lookup yields CDR1 MNHNS and CDR2 SASEGT. Germline trimming cut 2 bases from V and 0 bases from J; bases unmatched to any gene: 4. The CDR3 covers 15 residues. The CDR3: CASSEPTGFSYEQYF. The CDR3 DNA is TGTGCCAGCAGTGAACCGACAGGGTTCTCCTACGAGCAGTACTTC.

The table lists this clonotype with many counts. This chain links TRBV5-6 with TRBJ2-7, with TRBD2 matching 8 bases. This CDR3 spans 14 amino acids. V was clipped by 2 bases and J by 2 bases; unmatched bases: 3. Germline CDR1 reads SGHDT; CDR2 reads YYEEEE. The CDR3 reads CASSFQRETYEQYF. The CDR3 coding sequence is TGTGCCAGCAGCTTCCAGCGGGAGACCTACGAGCAGTACTTC.

This clonotype was observed once. The chain employs TRBV12-3 or TRBV12-4 and TRBJ2-7; weak D call: TRBD1 (6 bases). The V end was cut by 3 bases, the J end by 2 bases, with 11 bases between. This CDR3 has 14 amino acids. In DNA form, the CDR3 reads TGTGCCAGCAGTTTCCGGGGACAAACCTACGAGCAGTACTTC. Its protein is CASSFRGQTYEQYF.

This chain uses TRBV6-8 with TRBJ1-1; D unclear. This CDR3 has 14 residues. Germline V lookup: CDR1 MNHGY, CDR2 SAAAGT. V lost 2 bases and J lost 0, with 7 bases in between. The CDR3 bases are TGTGCCAGCAGTTACGAGACGGTGAACACTGAAGCTTTCTTT. This codes for CASSYETVNTEAFF.

This clonotype was picked up many times. The rearrangement links TRBV19 to TRBJ1-1; weak D call: TRBD1 (6 bases). The CDR3 runs to 14 residues. V lost 7 bases and J lost 0, with 12 bases in between. Per the germline V gene, CDR1 is LNHDA and CDR2 is SQIVND (reference sequence). The CDR3, as DNA: TGTGCCAGTAAGTTGGGGGCACTGAACACTGAAGCTTTCTTT. Amino acid sequence: CASKLGALNTEAFF.

The J gene is TRBJ1-1, the V gene TRBV6-5, with D unresolved. V was trimmed by 2 bases and J by 0 bases, leaving 10 bases between them. Germline lookup yields CDR1 MNHEY and CDR2 SVGAGI. The CDR3 is 15 residues long. The CDR3 is CASSYHSRMNTEAFF. The CDR3 bases are TGTGCCAGCAGTTACCATTCCCGAATGAACACTGAAGCTTTCTTT.

This clonotype was detected many times. The genes are TRBV6-5 and TRBJ2-7; D possibly corresponds to TRBD2 (5 bases). Trimming left V 3 bases short and J 7 bases short, with 13 bases between. Germline values: CDR1 MNHEY, CDR2 SVGAGI. This CDR3 spans 13 amino acids. This CDR3 reads CASSYPPPGEQYF. DNA of the CDR3: TGTGCCAGCAGTTATCCCCCTCCGGGGGAGCAGTACTTC.

The J gene is TRBJ1-1, the V gene TRBV5-6, with D hard to call. The CDR3 length is 14 residues. Germline CDR1 and CDR2: SGHDT and YYEEEE. The V gene lost 0 bases and the J gene lost 1 base, with 7 bases spanning the gap. The CDR3, as DNA: TGTGCCAGCAGCTTGGGGGCCTCGAACACTGAAGCTTTCTTT. Its protein is CASSLGASNTEAFF.

At least ten counts were recorded for this clonotype. This chain connects TRBV20-1 to TRBJ2-7; tentatively, D is TRBD1 (6 bases). Trimming left V 2 bases short and J 6 bases short, with 11 bases between. CDR3 size: 12 residues. Germline loops: CDR1 DFQATT, CDR2 SNEGSKA (reference sequence). Written as DNA, the CDR3 is TGCAGTGCTAGAAAACAGGGTGGCGAGCAGTACTTC. Translated: CSARKQGGEQYF.

This clonotype appeared many times. The V gene is TRBV12-3 or TRBV12-4, the J gene TRBJ2-7, with 9 bases aligning to TRBD1. The junction had 8 bases not matched to a gene; V was cut back by 6 bases and J by 5 bases. This CDR3 region has 14 residues. Written as DNA, the CDR3 is TGTGCCAGCAGATGGGGACAGGGTCTAAACGAGCAGTACTTC. As protein: CASRWGQGLNEQYF.

This clonotype was detected many times. The chain combines TRBV5-1 with TRBJ2-7; no firm D call. There are 15 residues in the CDR3. Between the trimmed V and J ends, which lost 0 bases and 0 bases, there was a span of 10 bases. The germline V gene encodes CDR1 SGHRS and CDR2 YFSETQ. The CDR3 region has the DNA TGCGCCAGCAGCTTGGAGGCGGTTAGCTCCTACGAGCAGTACTTC. It yields the protein CASSLEAVSSYEQYF.

In its sample, this clonotype was seen many times. V is TRBV5-1 and J is TRBJ2-2; D gene uncertain. Germline V gene lookup returns CDR1 SGHRS and CDR2 YFSETQ. There are 13 residues in the CDR3. Trimming removed 5 bases at V and 0 bases at J, with 5 bases between. The CDR3 DNA follows: TGCGCCAGCAGGCACCCGAACACCGGGGAGCTGTTTTTT. This translates into CASRHPNTGELFF.

The J gene is TRBJ1-2, the V gene TRBV27, with 10 bases identical to TRBD1. The CDR3 sequence is 14 residues long. Germline V gene lookup returns CDR1 MNHEY and CDR2 SMNVEV (reference sequence). Trimming removed 6 bases from V and 4 bases from J; junction bases left unmatched: 5. The CDR3 reads CASSLGDRGYGYTF. DNA for the CDR3: TGTGCCAGCAGCCTAGGGGACAGGGGCTATGGCTACACCTTC.

The sample holds many counts of this clonotype. The chain uses TRBV28 and TRBJ1-5; TRBD1 aligns across 7 bases. This CDR3 comprises 16 residues. The trim removed 7 bases at V and 4 bases at J, leaving 13 bases unmatched. The V gene's germline CDR1 is MDHEN and CDR2 SYDVKM. In DNA form, the CDR3 reads TGTGCCAGCACCTTTCTCGACAGGGTGTCTAATCAGCCCCAGCATTTT. Protein product: CASTFLDRVSNQPQHF.

The V and J genes are TRBV7-9 and TRBJ1-1; no clear D gene. This CDR3 has 14 residues. Germline assignment: CDR1 SEHNR and CDR2 FQNEAQ (reference sequence). V shed 5 bases and J shed 1 base, with 11 bases lying between them. The CDR3 DNA reads as TGTGCCAGCAGCGAGTCGAAGTGGAACACTGAAGCTTTCTTT. Encoded protein: CASSESKWNTEAFF.

This clonotype has at least ten counts. The chain uses TRBV28 and TRBJ2-5; TRBD1 agrees at 8 bases. Germline CDR1 reads MDHEN; CDR2 reads SYDVKM. The CDR3 consists of 14 residues. J was trimmed by 3 bases and V by 5 bases; bases with no gene match: 5. The CDR3 sequence: CASSTQGAEETQYF. The CDR3 region has the DNA TGTGCCAGCAGTACCCAGGGGGCGGAAGAGACCCAGTACTTC.

This clonotype was recorded at least ten times. The V and J genes are TRBV27 and TRBJ1-1; D not resolved. The germline gives CDR1 MNHEY, CDR2 SMNVEV (reference sequence). The CDR3 length is 14 residues. V lost 6 bases and J lost 11, with 22 bases in between. The CDR3 nucleotides are TGTGCCAGCAGAGTTTTCGGGGAGTCGGGTTTTGCTTTCTTT. Translating gives CASRVFGESGFAFF.

This clonotype was seen repeatedly, ten times or more. The chain employs TRBV19 and TRBJ2-2; D tentatively reads TRBD1 or TRBD2 (7 bases each). The CDR3 runs 15 residues. CDR1 and CDR2 from the germline V gene are LNHDA and SQIVND (reference sequence). V lost 9 bases and J lost 4, with 18 bases in between. Written as DNA, the CDR3 is TGTGCCAGCCGGAGAGGGAGGGGGCGCACCGGGGAGCTGTTTTTT. This codes for CASRRGRGRTGELFF.

This clonotype has at least ten counts. The gene calls are TRBV19 and TRBJ1-1; the D gene is possibly TRBD1 (6 bases). The germline V gene encodes CDR1 LNHDA and CDR2 SQIVND (reference sequence). Trimming left V 4 bases short and J 0 bases short, with 12 bases between. The CDR3 extends over 15 amino acids. The CDR3: CASSSLTGMNTEAFF. The CDR3 coding sequence is TGTGCCAGTAGTAGCCTCACAGGGATGAACACTGAAGCTTTCTTT.